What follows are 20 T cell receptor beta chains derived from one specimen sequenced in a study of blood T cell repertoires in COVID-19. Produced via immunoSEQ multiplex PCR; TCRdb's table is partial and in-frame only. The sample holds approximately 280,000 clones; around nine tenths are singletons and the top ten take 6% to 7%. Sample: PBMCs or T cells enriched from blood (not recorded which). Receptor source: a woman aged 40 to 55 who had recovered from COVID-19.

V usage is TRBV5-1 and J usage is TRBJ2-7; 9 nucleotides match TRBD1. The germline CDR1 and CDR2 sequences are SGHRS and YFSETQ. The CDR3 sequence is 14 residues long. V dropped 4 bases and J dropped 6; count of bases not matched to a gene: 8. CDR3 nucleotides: TGCGCCAGCAGCCCACGGACAGGGGATGGCGAGCAGTACTTC. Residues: CASSPRTGDGEQYF.

CDR3 loop: CASSPRQGNQPQHF. The CDR3 DNA follows: TGTGCCAGCTCACCGAGACAGGGAAATCAGCCCCAGCATTTT. The chain is built from TRBV18 and TRBJ1-5; 7 nucleotides line up with TRBD1. Germline V CDR1 and CDR2: KGHSH, LQKENI. CDR3 size: 14 residues. The junction had 3 bases not matched to a gene; V was cut back by 3 bases and J by 4 bases.

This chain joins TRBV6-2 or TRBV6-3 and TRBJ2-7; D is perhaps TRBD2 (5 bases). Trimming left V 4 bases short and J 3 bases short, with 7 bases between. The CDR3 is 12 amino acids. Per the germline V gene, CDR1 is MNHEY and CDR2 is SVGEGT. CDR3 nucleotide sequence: TGTGCCAGCAGTTGGACTGGCTACGAGCAGTACTTC. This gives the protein CASSWTGYEQYF.

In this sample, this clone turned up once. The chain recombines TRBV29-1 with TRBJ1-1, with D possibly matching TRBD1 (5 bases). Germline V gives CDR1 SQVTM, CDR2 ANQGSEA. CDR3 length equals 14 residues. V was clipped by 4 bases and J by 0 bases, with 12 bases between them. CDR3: CSVVAGRMNTEAFF. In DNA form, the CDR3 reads TGCAGCGTTGTGGCGGGACGGATGAACACTGAAGCTTTCTTT. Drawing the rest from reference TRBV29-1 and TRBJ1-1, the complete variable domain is SAVISQKPSRDICQRGTSLTIQCQVDSQVTMMFWYRQQPGQSLTLIATANQGSEATYESGFVIDKFPISRPNLTFSTLTVSNMSPEDSSIYLCSVVAGRMNTEAFFGQGTRLTVV.

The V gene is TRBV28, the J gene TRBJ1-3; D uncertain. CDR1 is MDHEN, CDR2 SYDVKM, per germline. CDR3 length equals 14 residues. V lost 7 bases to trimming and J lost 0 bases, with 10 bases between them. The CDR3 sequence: CASKAGSSGNTIYF. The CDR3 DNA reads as TGTGCCAGCAAGGCCGGGAGCTCTGGAAACACCATATATTTT.

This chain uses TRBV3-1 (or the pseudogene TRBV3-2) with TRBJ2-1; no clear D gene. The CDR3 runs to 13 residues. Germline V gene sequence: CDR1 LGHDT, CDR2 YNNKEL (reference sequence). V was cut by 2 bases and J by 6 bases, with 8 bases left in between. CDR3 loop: CASSQWAFNEQFF. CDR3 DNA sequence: TGTGCCAGCAGCCAATGGGCCTTCAATGAGCAGTTCTTC.

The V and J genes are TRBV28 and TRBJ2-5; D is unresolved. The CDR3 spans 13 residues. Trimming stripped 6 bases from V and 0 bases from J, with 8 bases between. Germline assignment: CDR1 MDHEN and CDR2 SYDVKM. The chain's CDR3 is CASSTEYQETQYF. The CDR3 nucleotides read TGTGCCAGCAGCACAGAGTACCAAGAGACCCAGTACTTC.

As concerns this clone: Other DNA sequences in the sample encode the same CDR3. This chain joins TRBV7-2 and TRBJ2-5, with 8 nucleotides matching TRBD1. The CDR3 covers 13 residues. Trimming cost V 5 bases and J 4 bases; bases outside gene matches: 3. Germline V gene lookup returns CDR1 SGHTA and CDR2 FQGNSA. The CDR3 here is CASSPDRGETQYF. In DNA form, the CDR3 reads TGTGCCAGCAGCCCAGACAGGGGAGAGACCCAGTACTTC.

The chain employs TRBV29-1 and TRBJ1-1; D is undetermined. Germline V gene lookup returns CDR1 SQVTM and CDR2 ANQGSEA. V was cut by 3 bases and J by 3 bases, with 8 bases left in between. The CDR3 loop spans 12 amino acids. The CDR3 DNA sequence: TGCAGCGTTGACAGCGGGTACACTGAAGCTTTCTTT. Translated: CSVDSGYTEAFF.

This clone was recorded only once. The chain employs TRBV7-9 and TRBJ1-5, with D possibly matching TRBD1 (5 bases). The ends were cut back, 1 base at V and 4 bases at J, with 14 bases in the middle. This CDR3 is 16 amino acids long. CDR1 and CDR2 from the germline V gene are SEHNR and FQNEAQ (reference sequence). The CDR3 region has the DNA TGTGCCAGCAGCTTAGGATGGGGGGAAGGGAATCAGCCCCAGCATTTT. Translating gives CASSLGWGEGNQPQHF.

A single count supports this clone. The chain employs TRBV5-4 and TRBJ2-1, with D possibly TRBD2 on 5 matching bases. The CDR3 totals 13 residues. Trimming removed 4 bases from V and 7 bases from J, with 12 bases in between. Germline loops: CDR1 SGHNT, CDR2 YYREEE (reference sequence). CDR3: CASSPSERNEQFF. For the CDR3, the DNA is TGTGCCAGCAGCCCGAGCGAGCGGAATGAGCAGTTCTTC. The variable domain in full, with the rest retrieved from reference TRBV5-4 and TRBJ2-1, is ETGVTQSPTHLIKTRGQQVTLRCSSQSGHNTVSWYQQALGQGPQFIFQYYREEENGRGNFPPRFSGLQFPNYSSELNVNALELDDSALYLCASSPSERNEQFFGPGTRLTVL.

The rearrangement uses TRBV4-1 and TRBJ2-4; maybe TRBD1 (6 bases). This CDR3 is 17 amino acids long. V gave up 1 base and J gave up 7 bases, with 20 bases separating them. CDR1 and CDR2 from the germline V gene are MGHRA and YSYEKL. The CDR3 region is CASSQGVGGTGQNIQYF. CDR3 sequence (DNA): TGCGCCAGCAGCCAAGGGGTGGGCGGAACAGGGCAGAACATTCAGTACTTC.

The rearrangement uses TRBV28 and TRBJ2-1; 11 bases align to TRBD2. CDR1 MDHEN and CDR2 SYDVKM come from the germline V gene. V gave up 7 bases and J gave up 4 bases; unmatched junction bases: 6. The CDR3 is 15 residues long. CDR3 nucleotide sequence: TGTGCCAGCACGGAGGGGACTAGCGGATACAATGAGCAGTTCTTC. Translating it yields CASTEGTSGYNEQFF.

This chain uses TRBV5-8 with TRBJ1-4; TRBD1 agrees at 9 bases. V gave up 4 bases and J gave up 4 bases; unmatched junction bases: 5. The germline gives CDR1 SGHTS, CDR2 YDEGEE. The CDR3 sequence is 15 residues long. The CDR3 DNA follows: TGTGCCAGCAGCACCGGGACAGGGATTAATGAAAAACTGTTTTTT. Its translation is CASSTGTGINEKLFF.

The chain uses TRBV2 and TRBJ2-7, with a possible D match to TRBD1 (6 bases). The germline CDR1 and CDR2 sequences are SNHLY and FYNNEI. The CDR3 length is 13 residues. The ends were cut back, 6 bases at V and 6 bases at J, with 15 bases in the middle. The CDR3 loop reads CASRNGTIGEQYF. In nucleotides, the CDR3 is TGTGCCAGCAGAAACGGGACAATCGGCGAGCAGTACTTC. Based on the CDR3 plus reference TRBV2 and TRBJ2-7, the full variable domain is EPEVTQTPSHQVTQMGQEVILRCVPISNHLYFYWYRQILGQKVEFLVSFYNNEISEKSEIFDDQFSVERPDGSNFTLKIRSTKLEDSAMYFCASRNGTIGEQYFGPGTRLTVT.

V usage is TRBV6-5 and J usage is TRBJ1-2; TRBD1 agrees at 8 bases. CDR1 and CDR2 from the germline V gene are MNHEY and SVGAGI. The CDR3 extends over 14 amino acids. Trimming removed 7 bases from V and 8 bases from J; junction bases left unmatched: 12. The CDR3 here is CASTLDRGTEGYTF. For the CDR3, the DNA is TGTGCCAGCACCCTAGACAGGGGAACGGAAGGCTACACCTTC.

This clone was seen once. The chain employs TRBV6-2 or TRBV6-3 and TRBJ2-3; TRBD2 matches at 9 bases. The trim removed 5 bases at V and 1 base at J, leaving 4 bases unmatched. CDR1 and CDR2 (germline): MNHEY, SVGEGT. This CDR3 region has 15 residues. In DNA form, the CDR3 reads TGTGCCAGCAGTAAGAGGACTAGCGGCACAGATACGCAGTATTTT. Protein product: CASSKRTSGTDTQYF.

The CDR3: CASSFGRVYEQYF. The DNA of the CDR3 is TGTGCCAGCAGTTTCGGGAGGGTCTACGAGCAGTACTTC. This chain joins TRBV28 and TRBJ2-7, with 8 positions matching TRBD2. V lost 3 bases to trimming and J lost 3 bases; unmatched junction nucleotides: 1. This CDR3 is 13 amino acids long. CDR1 is MDHEN and CDR2 is SYDVKM in the germline V gene.

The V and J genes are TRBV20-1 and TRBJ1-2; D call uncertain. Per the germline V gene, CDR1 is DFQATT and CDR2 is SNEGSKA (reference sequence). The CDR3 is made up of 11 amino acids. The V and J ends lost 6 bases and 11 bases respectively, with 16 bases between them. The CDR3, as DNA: TGCAGTGCACCGAGAATAAAAGAGTACACCTTC. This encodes CSAPRIKEYTF.

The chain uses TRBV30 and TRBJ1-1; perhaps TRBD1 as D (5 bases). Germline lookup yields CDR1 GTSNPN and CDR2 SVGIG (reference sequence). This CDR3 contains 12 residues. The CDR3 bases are TGTGCTACGGGGGGTGGGTACACTGAAGCTTTCTTT. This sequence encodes CATGGGYTEAFF.